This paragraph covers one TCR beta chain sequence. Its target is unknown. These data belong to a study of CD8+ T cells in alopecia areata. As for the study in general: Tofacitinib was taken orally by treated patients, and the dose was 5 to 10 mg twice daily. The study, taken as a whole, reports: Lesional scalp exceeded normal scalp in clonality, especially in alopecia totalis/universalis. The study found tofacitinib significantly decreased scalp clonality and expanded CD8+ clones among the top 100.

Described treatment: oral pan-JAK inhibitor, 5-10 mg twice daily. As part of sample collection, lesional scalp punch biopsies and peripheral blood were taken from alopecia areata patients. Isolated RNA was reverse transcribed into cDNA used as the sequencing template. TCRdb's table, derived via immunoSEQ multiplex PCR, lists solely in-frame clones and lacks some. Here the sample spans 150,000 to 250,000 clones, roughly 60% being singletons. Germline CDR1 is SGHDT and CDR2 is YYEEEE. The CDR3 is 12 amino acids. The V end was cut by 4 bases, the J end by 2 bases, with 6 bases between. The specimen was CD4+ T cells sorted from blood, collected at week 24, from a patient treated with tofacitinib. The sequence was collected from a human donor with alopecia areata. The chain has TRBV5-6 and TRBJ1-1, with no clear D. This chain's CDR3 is CASSLSNTEAFF. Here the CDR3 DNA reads TGTGCCAGCAGCCTCAGCAACACTGAAGCTTTCTTT.